This T cell receptor beta chain was retrieved from a study of radiotherapy plus CTLA-4 blockade in lung cancer. Per the germline V gene, CDR1 is KGHSH and CDR2 is LQKENI. J gave up 9 bases and V 3 bases, and 14 bases lay outside the gene matches. The CDR3 length is 16 residues. TCRdb's table, derived via immunoSEQ multiplex PCR, lists solely in-frame clones and lacks some. The sample has under 110,000 clones, 85% to 90% seen once. This clone appeared a single time. The J gene is TRBJ1-5, the V gene TRBV18, with 7 positions matching TRBD1. The material sequenced was peripheral blood, taken from a patient treated with radiotherapy plus ipilimumab. The clonotype comes from a human donor with non-small cell lung cancer that progressed on radiotherapy plus ipilimumab. Some clones in this sample may be carry-over from other donors' samples. The CDR3 is CASSPTITGVGSPQHF. For the CDR3, the DNA is TGTGCCAGCTCACCGACAATCACAGGGGTTGGGTCGCCCCAGCATTTT.